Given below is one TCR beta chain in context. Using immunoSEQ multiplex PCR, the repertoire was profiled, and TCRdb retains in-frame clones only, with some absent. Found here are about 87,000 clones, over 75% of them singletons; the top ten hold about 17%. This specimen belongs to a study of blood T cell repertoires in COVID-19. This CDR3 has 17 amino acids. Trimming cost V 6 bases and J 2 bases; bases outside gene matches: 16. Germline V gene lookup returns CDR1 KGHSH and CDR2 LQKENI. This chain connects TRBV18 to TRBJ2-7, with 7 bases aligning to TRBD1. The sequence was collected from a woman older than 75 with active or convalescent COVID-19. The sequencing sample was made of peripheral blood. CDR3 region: CASSQSRGSVRPYEQYF. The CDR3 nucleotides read TGTGCCAGCTCGCAAAGCAGGGGGAGTGTTCGCCCCTACGAGCAGTACTTC.